This is a list of T cell receptor beta chains from one sample in a study of OX40 agonist ivuxolimab in advanced cancers. Repertoires were generated with immunoSEQ multiplex PCR, while TCRdb's copy carries only in-frame clones and drops some. The sample consists of about 35,000 clones, under 90% of them appearing once. The sample was CD4+ or CD8+ T cells sorted from blood, taken in a trial of the OX40 agonist ivuxolimab. The receptor source for this set is an adult with an advanced solid tumor such as melanoma, head and neck, liver or kidney cancer. The CDR3 runs from the conserved cysteine through the conserved F or W. D genes are given only for firm matches. Only part of the rows carry a size: once, few, many, or a class if the clone is expanded.

TRBJ1-6,-,TRBV11-2,-,TGTGCCAGCAGCTATGCGGGGGCCCACTCACCCCTCCACTTT,CASSYAGAHSPLHF
TRBJ2-5,-,TRBV7-7,once,TGTGCTAGCAGCTTATGGCCGGGCCCAGATGCTCAAGAGACCCAGTACTTC,CASSLWPGPDAQETQYF
TRBJ2-3,TRBD2,TRBV12-5,few,TGTGCTAGTGGTTTGATGGTAGCGGGAGGGTTGGATACGCAGTATTTT,CASGLMVAGGLDTQYF
TRBJ1-2,-,TRBV16,medium-sized,TGTGCCAGCAGCCAGGGTCGGACGGGGTATACCTTC,CASSQGRTGYTF
TRBJ2-7,TRBD2,TRBV4-2,-,TGTGCCAGCAGCCAAGGGGACTACCTTGTCGAGCAGTACTTC,CASSQGDYLVEQYF
TRBJ2-4,TRBD1,TRBV20-1,-,TGCAGTGCTAGACAGGGGGCTCAGTACTTC,CSARQGAQYF
TRBJ2-1,-,TRBV28,-,TGTGCCAGCAGTCTTCCGTGGAGGGAGTTCAATAATGAGCAGTTCTTC,CASSLPWREFNNEQFF
TRBJ2-1,-,TRBV25-1,-,TGTGCCAGCCTCGGGGGGCCGTTATACAATGAGCAGTTCTTC,CASLGGPLYNEQFF
TRBJ1-1,-,TRBV7-6,-,TGTGCCAGCAGCTCGGGGGAGTTAATGAACACTGAAGCTTTCTTT,CASSSGELMNTEAFF
TRBJ2-1,TRBD2,TRBV4-2,once,TGTGCCTCAACGAACGGACTAGCGGGAGTAAGCACCTACAATGAGCAGTTCTTC,CASTNGLAGVSTYNEQFF
TRBJ1-2,-,TRBV11-3,-,TGTGCCAGCAGCTTCAGGCCGGGTAACTATGGCTACACCTTC,CASSFRPGNYGYTF
TRBJ2-7,TRBD2,TRBV19,once,TGTGCCAGTGAGCCTGGCGGGAGCTACTACGAGCAGTACTTC,CASEPGGSYYEQYF
TRBJ2-1,TRBD2,TRBV19,-,TGTGCCAGTAGTATAGATACTAGCGGGAGTGCCGATGAGCAGTTCTTC,CASSIDTSGSADEQFF
TRBJ2-5,-,TRBV5-4,-,TGTGCCAGCAGCCGCGGATGGGGACAAGAGACCCAGTACTTC,CASSRGWGQETQYF
TRBJ1-2,-,TRBV28,-,TGTGCCGCAGGGAACTATGGCTACACCTTC,CAAGNYGYTF
TRBJ2-7,-,TRBV9,-,TGTGCCAGCAGCGTAGTAGGCGACTCCTACGAGCAGTACTTC,CASSVVGDSYEQYF
TRBJ1-1,-,TRBV6-5,-,TGTGCCAGCAGTCTTTCGGGGGTCACTGAAGCTTTCTTT,CASSLSGVTEAFF
TRBJ1-2,-,TRBV6-5,-,TGTGCCAGCAGTTCCCCGTTACTTCCCTCGAACTATGGCTACACCTTC,CASSSPLLPSNYGYTF
TRBJ2-6,-,TRBV4-3,-,TGCGCCAGCAGCCAAGATTTAGGGGCTGGGGCCAACGCCCTGACTTTC,CASSQDLGAGANALTF
TRBJ2-7,-,TRBV5-5,medium-sized,TGTGCCAGCACCTGGTCCTGGCCCACCGGGGAGCAGTACTTC,CASTWSWPTGEQYF
TRBJ1-2,-,TRBV14,-,TGTGCCAGCAGCCAAGGAGCAGGGGTCCTTCTATATGGCTACACCTTC,CASSQGAGVLLYGYTF
TRBJ2-1,-,TRBV11-3,few,TGTGCCAGCAGCCCTTCATGGGGGAGCAGCTCCTACAATGAGCAGTTCTTC,CASSPSWGSSSYNEQFF
TRBJ2-1,TRBD2,TRBV4-2,once,TGTGCCAGCAGCCAAGATTGGGGGGGTTTTGAGCAGTTCTTC,CASSQDWGGFEQFF
TRBJ1-5,-,TRBV28,medium-sized,TGTGCCAGCAGTTTCCATTATAGCAATCAGCCCCAGCATTTT,CASSFHYSNQPQHF
TRBJ2-3,TRBD2,TRBV28,-,TGTGCCAGCAGTTTGTGGTTAGCGGGGCCCGATACGCAGTATTTT,CASSLWLAGPDTQYF
TRBJ1-1,-,TRBV4-1,-,TGCGCCAGCAGCCAAGGGGGCCGGTTGAACACTGAAGCTTTCTTT,CASSQGGRLNTEAFF